Shown below are 24 T cell receptor beta chains from a single sample sequenced in a study of beta chain features in type 1 diabetes. Expressed TCRB transcripts were sequenced after all isolated RNA was converted to cDNA. The data were produced by immunoSEQ multiplex PCR, yet TCRdb's version contains in-frame clones alone and is incomplete. This table holds 150,000 to 200,000 clones, approximately 9.1% found once. Overall study results and limits: All four CD4+ subsets from Type 1 diabetes patients carried moderately but significantly shorter TCRB CDR3s.

Their specific antigens are unknown. Sequenced material: central memory CD4+ T cells from blood. The receptor source for this set is a woman in her twenties or thirties with type 1 diabetes.

The V gene is TRBV5-1, the J gene TRBJ2-2, with 7 bases identical to TRBD1. The CDR3 runs 16 residues. V shed 0 bases, J shed 1 base, and the junction held 3 bases outside the gene matches. Germline CDR1 and CDR2: SGHRS and YFSETQ. In nucleotides, the CDR3 is TGCGCCAGCAGCTTGGAGGGGGCCCTGAACACCGGGGAGCTGTTTTTT. As protein: CASSLEGALNTGELFF.

This clone was observed a handful of times. An end of the junction differs from the germline gene, which may be a read error. This sequence joins TRBV2 and TRBJ2-1; the D gene is possibly TRBD2 (5 bases). CDR1 and CDR2 from the germline V gene are SNHLY and FYNNEI. The CDR3 sequence is 11 residues long. CDR3 sequence reads: CASSPGGSQIF. CDR3 sequence (DNA): TGTGCCAGCAGTCCCGGCGGGTCCCAGATCTTC. Together with reference TRBV2 and TRBJ2-1, the CDR3 gives the full variable domain: EPEVTQTPSHQVTQMGQEVILRCVPISNHLYFYWYRQILGQKVEFLVSFYNNEISEKSEIFDDQFSVERPDGSNFTLKIRSTKLEDSAMYFCASSPGGSQIFGPGTRLTVL.

In this sample, this clone turned up a few times. The rearrangement uses TRBV9 and TRBJ2-4; 7 positions agree with TRBD2. V dropped 5 bases and J dropped 8; count of bases not matched to a gene: 13. The CDR3 sequence is 15 residues long. The germline V gene has CDR1 SGDLS and CDR2 YYNGEE. The CDR3 bases are TGTGCCAGCAGTTATACCGGGACTATAGTTGACATTCAGTACTTC. Protein product: CASSYTGTIVDIQYF.

Written as DNA, the CDR3 is TGTGCCAGCAGTAGAGCGGGGACAGATACGCAGTATTTT. It codes for CASSRAGTDTQYF. V usage is TRBV27 and J usage is TRBJ2-3; 7 bases agree with TRBD2. The CDR3 loop spans 13 amino acids. Per the germline V gene, CDR1 is MNHEY and CDR2 is SMNVEV (reference sequence). After removal of 5 bases from V and 3 bases from J, the junction contained 2 bases not matched to a gene.

The V and J genes are TRBV28 and TRBJ2-7; D is unresolved. V was shortened by 4 bases and J by 2 bases, with 12 bases between the two germline ends. Germline-derived CDR1 and CDR2 are MDHEN and SYDVKM. The CDR3 runs 14 residues. The CDR3: CASSSHTSPYEQYF. The CDR3 nucleotides read TGTGCCAGCAGTTCCCACACATCTCCCTACGAGCAGTACTTC.

This clone was detected only a few times. The V gene is TRBV29-1, the J gene TRBJ2-1; TRBD2 aligns across 16 bases. The CDR3 is made up of 16 amino acids. Losses at the gene ends were 5 bases for V and 6 bases for J; bases not matched to a gene: 7. In germline, CDR1 is SQVTM, CDR2 ANQGSEA. The CDR3 bases are TGCAGCGTTACCACTGGGACTAGCGGGAGGGCCAATGAGCAGTTCTTC. As protein: CSVTTGTSGRANEQFF.

J is TRBJ2-3 and V is TRBV5-1; 13 nucleotides match TRBD2. V gave up 1 base and J gave up 8 bases; unmatched junction bases: 4. This CDR3 comprises 15 residues. CDR1 is SGHRS and CDR2 is YFSETQ in the germline V gene. CDR3 region: CASSLTSGGERTQYF. CDR3 nucleotides: TGCGCCAGCAGCTTGACTAGCGGGGGGGAACGTACGCAGTATTTT.

The table lists this clone with many counts. The V call is TRBV18, the J call TRBJ2-1; 8 bases align to TRBD1. CDR1 and CDR2 from the germline V gene are KGHSH and LQKENI. The CDR3 is 18 amino acids. The junction had 12 bases not matched to a gene; V was cut back by 3 bases and J by 2 bases. As DNA, the CDR3 is TGTGCCAGCTCACCGATGGAGTCAGGACAGGGACCCTACAATGAGCAGTTCTTC. Protein product: CASSPMESGQGPYNEQFF. Based on the CDR3 plus reference TRBV18 and TRBJ2-1, the full variable domain is NAGVMQNPRHLVRRRGQEARLRCSPMKGHSHVYWYRQLPEEGLKFMVYLQKENIIDESGMPKERFSAEFPKEGPSILRIQQVVRGDSAAYFCASSPMESGQGPYNEQFFGPGTRLTVL.

The chain couples TRBV6-6 to TRBJ2-7; perhaps TRBD1 as D (6 bases). CDR3 length: 13 residues. V was shortened by 2 bases and J by 9 bases, with 14 bases between the two germline ends. Germline values: CDR1 MNHNY, CDR2 SVGAGI (reference sequence). The CDR3: CASSYTTGEGQYF. CDR3 DNA sequence: TGTGCCAGCAGTTACACGACAGGAGAGGGGCAGTACTTC.

Here the CDR3 DNA reads TGTGCCAGCAGTCTAGGAAACATGGGACAGTCGCGAGGCTACACCTTC. It is translated as CASSLGNMGQSRGYTF. The chain employs TRBV28 and TRBJ1-2; TRBD1 matches 7 bases. The junction had 17 bases not matched to a gene; V was cut back by 5 bases and J by 8 bases. The germline gives CDR1 MDHEN, CDR2 SYDVKM. The CDR3 is 16 amino acids.

J is TRBJ2-2 and V is TRBV5-1, with 11 bases matching TRBD2. The ends lost 4 bases at V and 0 bases at J; junction bases unmatched: 2. Germline V CDR1 and CDR2: SGHRS, YFSETQ. There are 16 residues in the CDR3. CDR3 sequence: CASSQTSGANTGELFF. Here the CDR3 DNA reads TGCGCCAGCAGCCAGACTAGCGGGGCGAACACCGGGGAGCTGTTTTTT.

This clone appeared a few times. The gene calls are TRBV4-2 and TRBJ1-1; maybe TRBD1 (6 bases). Trimming cost V 5 bases and J 4 bases, with 14 bases left between them. Germline V CDR1 and CDR2: LGHNA, YNFKEQ. The CDR3 consists of 14 residues. The CDR3 DNA follows: TGTGCCAGCAGCTCACCGGGACAACCCACTGAAGCTTTCTTT. As protein: CASSSPGQPTEAFF.

This chain uses TRBV28 with TRBJ2-7; 9 bases match TRBD2. This CDR3 spans 15 amino acids. CDR1 is MDHEN and CDR2 is SYDVKM in the germline V gene. V lost 8 bases to trimming and J lost 3 bases; unmatched junction nucleotides: 11. CDR3: CASEGGVAGVYEQYF. The CDR3 coding sequence is TGTGCCAGCGAGGGCGGGGTAGCGGGAGTCTACGAGCAGTACTTC.

V and J are TRBV27 and TRBJ2-1, with 10 bases identical to TRBD2. V gave up 5 bases and J gave up 4 bases; unmatched junction bases: 5. This CDR3 comprises 15 residues. Germline values: CDR1 MNHEY, CDR2 SMNVEV (reference sequence). In nucleotides, the CDR3 is TGTGCCAGCAGTCACATAGCGGGAGGTTACAATGAGCAGTTCTTC. Protein product: CASSHIAGGYNEQFF.

Only a few counts were recorded for this clone. The chain carries TRBV7-9 and TRBJ2-3, with 7 nucleotides matching TRBD2. The CDR3 sequence is 16 residues long. The V gene end was trimmed by 5 bases and the J gene end by 0 bases; junction bases not matched to a gene: 8. The germline CDR1 and CDR2 sequences are SEHNR and FQNEAQ (reference sequence). The CDR3 sequence is CASSDRTAGSTDTQYF. The DNA of the CDR3 is TGTGCCAGCAGCGATCGTACAGCGGGAAGCACAGATACGCAGTATTTT. Filled out from reference TRBV7-9 and TRBJ2-3, the complete variable domain reads DTGVSQNPRHKITKRGQNVTFRCDPISEHNRLYWYRQTLGQGPEFLTYFQNEAQLEKSRLLSDRFSAERPKGSFSTLEIQRTEQGDSAMYLCASSDRTAGSTDTQYFGPGTRLTVL.

As to this clone: A junction boundary mismatches the germline segment, possibly from a read error. This chain joins TRBV5-1 and TRBJ2-5; D not resolved. The CDR3 runs to 14 residues. CDR1 and CDR2 from the germline V gene are SGHRS and YFSETQ. DNA for the CDR3: TGCGCCAGCAGTTTGGTACCTTCGGAGGAGACCCAGTACTTC. The encoded protein is CASSLVPSEETQYF.

The rearrangement links TRBV5-1 to TRBJ2-2; 8 bases map to TRBD2. The CDR3 covers 15 residues. Trimming cost V 2 bases and J 5 bases; bases outside gene matches: 5. Germline values: CDR1 SGHRS, CDR2 YFSETQ. Written as DNA, the CDR3 is TGCGCCAGCAGCTTCTCGGCTAGCGGGACCGGGGAGCTGTTTTTT. As protein: CASSFSASGTGELFF.

CDR3 sequence reads: CSAGTSSTYEQYF. The DNA for the CDR3 is TGCAGCGCAGGGACTAGCAGCACCTACGAGCAGTACTTC. The genes are TRBV29-1 and TRBJ2-7; TRBD2 aligns across 9 bases. V lost 7 bases and J lost 2; bases outside the gene matches: 6. CDR1 is SQVTM, CDR2 ANQGSEA, per germline. The CDR3 covers 13 residues.

V and J are TRBV11-2 and TRBJ2-5; 8 positions agree with TRBD2. The CDR3 runs to 14 residues. CDR1 SGHAT and CDR2 FQNNGV come from the germline V gene. Trimming removed 3 bases from V and 1 base from J; junction bases left unmatched: 1. CDR3 region: CASSFTSGQETQYF. CDR3 DNA sequence: TGTGCCAGCAGCTTTACTAGCGGCCAAGAGACCCAGTACTTC. The variable domain in full, completed from reference TRBV11-2 and TRBJ2-5, reads EAGVAQSPRYKIIEKRQSVAFWCNPISGHATLYWYQQILGQGPKLLIQFQNNGVVDDSQLPKDRFSAERLKGVDSTLKIQPAKLEDSAVYLCASSFTSGQETQYFGPGTRLLVL.

This clone appeared a few times. The CDR3 DNA sequence: TGTGCCAGTAGTAGACAGGTCAATCAGCCCCAGCATTTT. Its translation is CASSRQVNQPQHF. The chain has TRBV19 and TRBJ1-5, with a possible D match to TRBD1 (6 bases). The CDR3 extends over 13 amino acids. V lost 4 bases and J lost 3, with 7 bases in between. Germline CDR1 and CDR2: LNHDA and SQIVND (reference sequence).

The sample holds a few counts of this clone. The V gene is TRBV5-1, the J gene TRBJ1-2; D is undetermined. There are 14 residues in the CDR3. CDR1 and CDR2 (germline): SGHRS, YFSETQ. Trimming took 0 bases from V and 5 from J, leaving 11 bases between them. The CDR3 DNA reads TGCGCCAGCAGCTTGGACAGTAATGAGTATGGCTACACCTTC. Its protein product is CASSLDSNEYGYTF.

In its sample, this clone was seen a few times. V and J are TRBV4-1 and TRBJ1-5, with D maybe TRBD1 (5 bases). The V gene lost 2 bases and the J gene lost 4 bases, with 15 bases spanning the gap. The CDR3 spans 16 residues. The germline V gene encodes CDR1 MGHRA and CDR2 YSYEKL. DNA for the CDR3: TGCGCCAGCAGCCAAAGCGCAGGGTTTGGAAATCAGCCCCAGCATTTT. Its translation is CASSQSAGFGNQPQHF.

The sample holds a few counts of this clone. The chain joins TRBV29-1 to TRBJ2-1, with D possibly TRBD2 on 6 matching bases. This CDR3 region has 14 residues. Germline V gene lookup returns CDR1 SQVTM and CDR2 ANQGSEA. The ends were cut back, 5 bases at V and 5 bases at J, with 16 bases in the middle. DNA of the CDR3: TGCAGCGTTATTCGTTTCGGGAGAGACAATGAGCAGTTCTTC. It codes for CSVIRFGRDNEQFF.

V gene TRBV14 combines with J gene TRBJ2-2, with D possibly matching TRBD1 (6 bases). Per germline, CDR1 SGHDN and CDR2 FVKESK. V gave up 3 bases and J gave up 12 bases, with 11 bases separating them. The CDR3 totals 12 residues. CDR3 in DNA: TGTGCCAGCAGCCAGCAGGGGTTTAAGCTGTTTTTT. It translates to CASSQQGFKLFF.